This TCR beta chain was identified in a study of a mutant IDH1 vaccine in newly diagnosed glioma. Study information: First vaccine doses came 4-6 weeks after radiotherapy alone, or with temozolomide cycles. The timing of visit V12 was week 35, and that of visit V13 was week 47.

Repertoires were generated with immunoSEQ multiplex PCR, while TCRdb's copy carries only in-frame clones and drops some. The data contain 45,000 to 50,000 clones, around 90% of them seen just once; the ten biggest clones take up around 6%. The time point: week 35, safety follow-up. One vaccine dose held 300 ug of mutant IDH1 20-mer peptide and came with topical imiquimod. To note about this clone: Its antigen remains unknown.

This CDR3 has 13 residues. V lost 7 bases to trimming and J lost 3 bases, with 12 bases between them. Germline lookup yields CDR1 MNHNY and CDR2 SVGAGI (reference sequence). The starting material was PBMCs, obtained from a glioma patient whose treatment included an IDH1 peptide vaccine. The clonotype was recovered from a woman in her forties with glioma. The rearrangement joins TRBV6-6 to TRBJ1-1, with D perhaps matching TRBD1 (6 bases). The CDR3 DNA sequence: TGTGCCAGCACCCAACAGGGATACACTGAAGCTTTCTTT. It is translated as CASTQQGYTEAFF.